The TCR beta chain described here comes from a study of T cells expressing NK-cell markers. Broader study findings: In several donors, dominant clonotypes made up about 28.3-60.1% of CD3+CD56-NKG2C+ cells. Clarity on HCMV specificity was lacking for the expanded NKG2C+ T cell clones.

In germline, CDR1 is SGHTA, CDR2 FQGNSA. The CDR3 totals 15 residues. Concerning this clonotype: The antigen remains unidentified.

5'RACE template switching with UMIs produced the TCR beta cDNA. TCRdb re-called the 5' RACE reads and gives one entry per CDR3 protein, without DNA. The sample's table shows more than 90,000 distinct CDR3 sequences. The sequencing sample was made of blood T cells: a sorted CD56 or NKG2C T cell subset, CD4+ or CD8+ T cells, or bulk PBMC T cells (not recorded which). The chain links TRBV7-2 to TRBJ2-5; TCRdb's D gene call, TRBD2, goes unchecked for lack of DNA. This TCR came from a woman between 18 and 75 years old in good health. This CDR3 reads CASSSRTSGRETQYF.